The 4 T cell receptor beta chains below all came from one sample that was sequenced in a study of blood T cell repertoires in COVID-19. The method was immunoSEQ multiplex PCR; TCRdb's version includes in-frame clones alone and lacks a portion of them. Counted here are approximately 260,000 clones, over 70% occurring once; the ten biggest clones make up roughly a tenth. The sequenced sample consisted of peripheral blood. The receptors originated from a woman aged 70-85 years with COVID-19, enrolled during active disease.

The gene calls are TRBV24-1 and TRBJ1-1; 7 bases fit TRBD1. Looked up from germline, CDR1 is KGHDR and CDR2 is SFDVKD. V lost 9 bases, J lost 0 bases, and 3 bases stayed unmatched. The CDR3 covers 13 residues. CDR3: CATGTAMNTEAFF. Here the CDR3 DNA reads TGTGCCACCGGGACAGCGATGAACACTGAAGCTTTCTTT.

This chain connects TRBV6-5 to TRBJ1-2; 8 bases fit TRBD1. The CDR3 is 13 residues long. The V gene end was trimmed by 6 bases and the J gene end by 6 bases; junction bases not matched to a gene: 6. Germline loops: CDR1 MNHEY, CDR2 SVGAGI. The CDR3 DNA sequence: TGTGCCAGCAGCTTACTACAGGGGGATGGCTACACCTTC. This sequence encodes CASSLLQGDGYTF.

This chain links TRBV7-2 with TRBJ2-7; 9 bases line up with TRBD1. Per the germline V gene, CDR1 is SGHTA and CDR2 is FQGNSA. The CDR3 loop spans 15 amino acids. The V segment lost 1 base and the J segment 3 bases; nucleotides outside the gene matches: 4. CDR3 DNA sequence: TGTGCCAGCAGCTTAGTCTCGGGACAGGGCTACGAGCAGTACTTC. Translating gives CASSLVSGQGYEQYF.

This clone showed up just once. V usage is TRBV30 and J usage is TRBJ2-7; D not resolved. Germline V CDR1 and CDR2: GTSNPN, SVGIG (reference sequence). Trimming took off 5 bases at V and 4 bases at J, with 15 bases between the two ends. This CDR3 region has 13 residues. The CDR3 reads CAWGPGDRYEQYF. Written as DNA, the CDR3 is TGTGCCTGGGGGCCGGGTGATCGGTACGAGCAGTACTTC.